The 17 T cell receptor beta chains given below trace back to one sample, sequenced in a study of T cells expressing NK-cell markers. Each CDR3 protein gets one entry in TCRdb, which reprocessed the 5' RACE reads and gives no DNA. The sample features about 460,000 distinct CDR3 sequences, with around 1.4% in its top ten. Material for sequencing was blood T cells: a sorted CD56 or NKG2C T cell subset, CD4+ or CD8+ T cells, or bulk PBMC T cells (not recorded which). The receptors stem from a woman between 50 and 59 years old in good health.

The rearrangement uses TRBV30 and TRBJ1-5; TCRdb proposes TRBD1, but this gene call is untestable without DNA. The CDR3 is 14 amino acids. The germline CDR1 and CDR2 sequences are GTSNPN and SVGIG (reference sequence). The CDR3 region is CAWSLARDTQPQHF.

The chain joins TRBV20-1 to TRBJ2-3; the D call of TRBD1 rests on TCRdb alone, since no DNA is present to check it. Germline V gene lookup returns CDR1 DFQATT and CDR2 SNEGSKA (reference sequence). CDR3 size: 18 residues. The CDR3 region is CSAFRGQGFQSPTDTQYF.

V usage is TRBV29-1 and J usage is TRBJ2-3; TCRdb picks TRBD1, but there is no DNA to check that call. Germline CDR1 and CDR2: SQVTM and ANQGSEA. This CDR3 is 15 amino acids long. The CDR3 region is CSVETGSFLTDTQYF.

The V gene is TRBV27, the J gene TRBJ2-7; TCRdb's D gene call, TRBD2, goes unchecked for lack of DNA. This CDR3 comprises 14 residues. Germline V lookup: CDR1 MNHEY, CDR2 SMNVEV (reference sequence). The CDR3 sequence: CASSYGLLTYEQYF.

This chain joins TRBV4-1 and TRBJ2-1; TCRdb proposes TRBD2, but this gene call is untestable without DNA. CDR1 is MGHRA and CDR2 is YSYEKL in the germline V gene. CDR3 size: 17 residues. CDR3 sequence reads: CASSQPKTTSGEFKQFF.

The J gene is TRBJ1-1, the V gene TRBV10-3; the TCRdb D gene call, TRBD1, has no DNA to confirm it. The V gene's germline CDR1 is ENHRY and CDR2 SYGVKD. This CDR3 region has 14 residues. The CDR3 sequence is CAIRMGGGNTEAFF.

This chain joins TRBV5-1 and TRBJ2-1. The CDR3 runs to 14 residues. Germline CDR1 reads SGHRS; CDR2 reads YFSETQ. CDR3: CASSLEGRSGEQFF.

The chain has TRBV6-5 and TRBJ2-2; TCRdb reports TRBD2, a call that lacks DNA to check it against. CDR1 is MNHEY and CDR2 is SVGAGI in the germline V gene. This CDR3 comprises 14 residues. The CDR3 sequence: CASSRDSATGELFF.

This sequence joins TRBV12-3 or TRBV12-4 and TRBJ1-1; checking the TCRdb D call of TRBD1 is not possible without DNA. This CDR3 region has 20 residues. CDR3 in amino acids: CASSLRGTGHIKRMNTEAFF.

The rearrangement joins TRBV6-1 to TRBJ2-4. Germline V gene data show CDR1 as MNHNS and CDR2 as SASEGT. The CDR3 has 15 residues. The CDR3 loop is CASSRTETAKNIQYF.

The chain combines TRBV7-3 with TRBJ2-1; TCRdb proposes TRBD2, but this gene call is untestable without DNA. Germline V lookup: CDR1 SGHTA, CDR2 FQGTGA. The CDR3 loop spans 15 amino acids. The CDR3 loop reads CASSAEGRESHEQFF.

The chain joins TRBV7-9 to TRBJ2-5. In germline, CDR1 is SEHNR, CDR2 FQNEAQ (reference sequence). This CDR3 spans 13 amino acids. The CDR3 is CARTPVGMETQYF.

The chain links TRBV7-2 to TRBJ2-1; absent DNA, TCRdb's TRBD2 call cannot be checked. Germline V lookup: CDR1 SGHTA, CDR2 FQGNSA. CDR3 length: 17 residues. The CDR3 sequence is CASSFRAGTSSYNEQFF.

The CDR3 here is CASSSGTSSESYNEQFF. This rearrangement joins TRBV5-1 to TRBJ2-1; TCRdb returns TRBD2, unconfirmable since there is no DNA. CDR1 SGHRS and CDR2 YFSETQ come from the germline V gene. The CDR3 is made up of 17 amino acids. The full variable domain, its missing parts supplied by reference TRBV5-1 and TRBJ2-1, is KAGVTQTPRYLIKTRGQQVTLSCSPISGHRSVSWYQQTPGQGLQFLFEYFSETQRNKGNFPGRFSGRQFSNSRSEMNVSTLELGDSALYLCASSSGTSSESYNEQFFGPGTRLTVL.

J is TRBJ2-1 and V is TRBV15. The CDR3 totals 16 residues. Germline V gene sequence: CDR1 LNHNV, CDR2 YYDKDF (reference sequence). The CDR3 sequence: CATSREQSSSYNEQFF.

The chain carries TRBV29-1 and TRBJ1-2. CDR1 and CDR2 (germline): SQVTM, ANQGSEA. CDR3 length: 13 amino acids. CDR3 residues: CSVVTQENYGYTF.

The gene calls are TRBV20-1 and TRBJ1-5; TCRdb's D call, TRBD1, is unchecked because there is no DNA. The germline V gene encodes CDR1 DFQATT and CDR2 SNEGSKA (reference sequence). CDR3 length equals 15 residues. CDR3 in amino acids: CSARGGQSGGQPQHF.